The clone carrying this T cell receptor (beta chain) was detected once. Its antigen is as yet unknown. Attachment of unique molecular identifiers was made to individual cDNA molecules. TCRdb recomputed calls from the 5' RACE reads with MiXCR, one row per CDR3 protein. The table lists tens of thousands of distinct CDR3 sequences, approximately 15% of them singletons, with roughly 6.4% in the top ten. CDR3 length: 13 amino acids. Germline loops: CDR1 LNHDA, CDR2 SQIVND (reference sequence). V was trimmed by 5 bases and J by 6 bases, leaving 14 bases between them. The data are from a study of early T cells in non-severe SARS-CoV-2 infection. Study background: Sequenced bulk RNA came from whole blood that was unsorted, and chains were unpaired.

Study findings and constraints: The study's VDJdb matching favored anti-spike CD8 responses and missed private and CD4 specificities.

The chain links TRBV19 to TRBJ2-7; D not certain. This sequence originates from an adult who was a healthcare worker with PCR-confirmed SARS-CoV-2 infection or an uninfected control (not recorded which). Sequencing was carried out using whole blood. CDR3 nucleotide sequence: TGTGCCAGTAGTTACGGATCCTTGGGCGAGCAGTACTTC. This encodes CASSYGSLGEQYF.